Listed below are T cell receptor beta chains from one sample, sequenced in a study of beta chain features in type 1 diabetes. The assay was immunoSEQ multiplex PCR, and TCRdb's table has in-frame clones only and misses some. The sample has more than 100,000 clones; over 15% are singletons. Specimen: central memory CD4+ T cells from blood. The receptor source for this set is a man aged 25 to 40 with type 1 diabetes. Each CDR3 is given with its conserved first and last residue. Fields, in order: D gene, clone size, V gene, J gene, CDR3 DNA, CDR3 protein. A D gene is named only where the DNA matches it firmly. Only some rows state a clone size, as once, few, many or a class for expanded clones.

d_gene: TRBD1
abundance: -
v_gene: TRBV30
j_gene: TRBJ1-2
CDR3nt: TGTGCCCTACCTGGGGGGACCGGGACAGACTTTTACTATGGCTACACCTTC
CDR3aa: CALPGGTGTDFYYGYTF

d_gene: -
abundance: few
v_gene: TRBV19
j_gene: TRBJ2-3
CDR3nt: TGTGCCAGTAGTACTAGCTACACAGATACGCAGTATTTT
CDR3aa: CASSTSYTDTQYF

d_gene: TRBD1
abundance: few
v_gene: TRBV30
j_gene: TRBJ1-2
CDR3nt: TGTGCCTGGAGAGGGGGCGGACCTGGCTACACCTTC
CDR3aa: CAWRGGGPGYTF

d_gene: -
abundance: many
v_gene: TRBV14
j_gene: TRBJ1-2
CDR3nt: TGTGCCAGCAGCCAAGTGGAGGGTTGGAACTATGGCTACACCTTC
CDR3aa: CASSQVEGWNYGYTF

d_gene: TRBD1
abundance: few
v_gene: TRBV7-2
j_gene: TRBJ1-6
CDR3nt: TGTGCCAGCAGCGGGACAGGGGCTAATTCACCCCTCCACTTT
CDR3aa: CASSGTGANSPLHF

d_gene: TRBD2
abundance: -
v_gene: TRBV7-3
j_gene: TRBJ2-7
CDR3nt: TGTGCCAGCAGCCTGGGAGCGGGGCGCTCCTACGAGCAGTACTTC
CDR3aa: CASSLGAGRSYEQYF

d_gene: -
abundance: few
v_gene: TRBV10-3
j_gene: TRBJ1-6
CDR3nt: TGTGCCATCAGTGAGTCACGGGATAATTCACCCCTCCACTTT
CDR3aa: CAISESRDNSPLHF

d_gene: TRBD2
abundance: few
v_gene: TRBV4-2
j_gene: TRBJ2-3
CDR3nt: TGTGCCAGCAGCCAAGGGGGGGGTTTCACAGATACGCAGTATTTT
CDR3aa: CASSQGGGFTDTQYF

d_gene: -
abundance: few
v_gene: TRBV29-1
j_gene: TRBJ2-6
CDR3nt: TGCAGCGTTTCTAGCTCTGGGGCCAACGTCCTGACTTTC
CDR3aa: CSVSSSGANVLTF

d_gene: -
abundance: -
v_gene: TRBV29-1
j_gene: TRBJ1-2
CDR3nt: TGCAGCGGGCTTAGTACAGGGCAAGGCTACACCTTC
CDR3aa: CSGLSTGQGYTF

d_gene: TRBD1
abundance: few
v_gene: TRBV18
j_gene: TRBJ1-5
CDR3nt: TGTGCCAGCCCACAGGGGAAAAATCAGCCCCAGCATTTT
CDR3aa: CASPQGKNQPQHF

d_gene: -
abundance: -
v_gene: TRBV5-1
j_gene: TRBJ2-5
CDR3nt: TGCGCCAGCAGCTTGGCGTCGGAGGGGGGAGAGACCCAGTACTTC
CDR3aa: CASSLASEGGETQYF

d_gene: -
abundance: many
v_gene: TRBV4-3
j_gene: TRBJ1-2
CDR3nt: TGCGCCAGCAGCCAAGGGGGCCGGACAGTAGACTATGGCTACACCTTC
CDR3aa: CASSQGGRTVDYGYTF

d_gene: -
abundance: -
v_gene: TRBV7-9
j_gene: TRBJ2-3
CDR3nt: TGTGCCAGCAGCTACACCGGCACAGATACGCAGTATTTT
CDR3aa: CASSYTGTDTQYF

d_gene: -
abundance: -
v_gene: TRBV4-1
j_gene: TRBJ2-6
CDR3nt: TGCGCCAGCAGCCGAGATATCAGAAACTCTGGGGCCAACGTCCTGACTTTC
CDR3aa: CASSRDIRNSGANVLTF

d_gene: TRBD1
abundance: -
v_gene: TRBV9
j_gene: TRBJ1-6
CDR3nt: TGTGCCAGCAGCGTGGGACAGGACGTTTCACCCCTCCACTTT
CDR3aa: CASSVGQDVSPLHF

d_gene: TRBD1
abundance: -
v_gene: TRBV19
j_gene: TRBJ1-1
CDR3nt: TGTGCCAGTAGTGGAAGGACAGGGCGGTACACTGAAGCTTTCTTT
CDR3aa: CASSGRTGRYTEAFF

d_gene: TRBD2
abundance: few
v_gene: TRBV2
j_gene: TRBJ2-3
CDR3nt: TGTGCCAGCAACGGACTAGCGGAGACAGATACGCAGTATTTT
CDR3aa: CASNGLAETDTQYF

d_gene: -
abundance: -
v_gene: TRBV18
j_gene: TRBJ2-1
CDR3nt: TGTGCCAGCAAAGGGACTTCGAATGAGCAGTTCTTC
CDR3aa: CASKGTSNEQFF

d_gene: -
abundance: few
v_gene: TRBV2
j_gene: TRBJ2-3
CDR3nt: TGTGCCAGCGGACTACAGGGAACCCGCACAGATACGCAGTATTTT
CDR3aa: CASGLQGTRTDTQYF

d_gene: -
abundance: few
v_gene: TRBV14
j_gene: TRBJ2-5
CDR3nt: TGTGCCAGCAGCAAAAGGCGAGGGAGCGGGCAAGAGACCCAGTACTTC
CDR3aa: CASSKRRGSGQETQYF

d_gene: -
abundance: few
v_gene: TRBV9
j_gene: TRBJ2-5
CDR3nt: TGTGCCAGCAGCCCACGACCCTGGGAAGAGACCCAGTACTTC
CDR3aa: CASSPRPWEETQYF

d_gene: TRBD2
abundance: -
v_gene: TRBV7-2
j_gene: TRBJ2-5
CDR3nt: TGTGCCAGCAGCGGACTAGCGGGCCAAGAGACCCAGTACTTC
CDR3aa: CASSGLAGQETQYF

d_gene: -
abundance: few
v_gene: TRBV30
j_gene: TRBJ2-3
CDR3nt: TGTGCCTGGAGTGAGGCAGCAGTAGACACAGATACGCAGTATTTT
CDR3aa: CAWSEAAVDTDTQYF

d_gene: -
abundance: few
v_gene: TRBV9
j_gene: TRBJ2-6
CDR3nt: TGTGCCAGCAGCGTAGGGGTATCTGGGGCCAACGTCCTGACTTTC
CDR3aa: CASSVGVSGANVLTF

d_gene: TRBD1
abundance: few
v_gene: TRBV29-1
j_gene: TRBJ1-1
CDR3nt: TGCAGCGCCGGGACAGGGAACACTGAAGCTTTCTTT
CDR3aa: CSAGTGNTEAFF

d_gene: TRBD1
abundance: -
v_gene: TRBV4-2
j_gene: TRBJ1-6
CDR3nt: TGTGCCAGCAGGTGGAGGGGGCAAGAGGGTAATTCACCCCTCCACTTT
CDR3aa: CASRWRGQEGNSPLHF

d_gene: TRBD1
abundance: few
v_gene: TRBV11-2
j_gene: TRBJ1-5
CDR3nt: TGTGCCAGCAGCCCAATACGATCGGACAGGGGGCTTGATCAGCCCCAGCATTTT
CDR3aa: CASSPIRSDRGLDQPQHF

d_gene: TRBD2
abundance: few
v_gene: TRBV7-2
j_gene: TRBJ2-2
CDR3nt: TGTGCCAGCAGCTTAGTAGCGGGGGAGTTCACCGGGGAGCTGTTTTTT
CDR3aa: CASSLVAGEFTGELFF

d_gene: -
abundance: few
v_gene: TRBV9
j_gene: TRBJ1-2
CDR3nt: TGTGCCAGCAGCGGGATAAGTAACTATGGCTACACCTTC
CDR3aa: CASSGISNYGYTF

d_gene: -
abundance: -
v_gene: TRBV18
j_gene: TRBJ2-5
CDR3nt: TGTGCCAGCTCACAATCGCAGGGGGAGACCCAGTACTTC
CDR3aa: CASSQSQGETQYF

d_gene: -
abundance: many
v_gene: TRBV28
j_gene: TRBJ1-2
CDR3nt: TGTGCCAGCAGTTCGCCGGTTTATGGCTACACCTTC
CDR3aa: CASSSPVYGYTF

d_gene: -
abundance: -
v_gene: TRBV2
j_gene: TRBJ2-7
CDR3nt: TGTGCCATAATAGCATGGGGTAGCGGCACGGAGCAGTACTTC
CDR3aa: CAIIAWGSGTEQYF

d_gene: TRBD2
abundance: -
v_gene: TRBV7-2
j_gene: TRBJ2-5
CDR3nt: TGTGCCAGCAGCCCAGGGAGGAGCGGGGGGGCGGAGACCCAGTACTTC
CDR3aa: CASSPGRSGGAETQYF

d_gene: -
abundance: many
v_gene: TRBV18
j_gene: TRBJ1-1
CDR3nt: TGTGCCAGCTCACCTACCGACAGGAACACTGAAGCTTTCTTT
CDR3aa: CASSPTDRNTEAFF

d_gene: -
abundance: -
v_gene: TRBV6-1
j_gene: TRBJ2-7
CDR3nt: TGTGCCAGCGTACCGGACGGTCTATGGGAGCAGTACTTC
CDR3aa: CASVPDGLWEQYF

d_gene: -
abundance: few
v_gene: TRBV7-7
j_gene: TRBJ2-1
CDR3nt: TGTGCTAGCAGCTTATTGACAGGGAGGGGTAATGAGCAGTTCTTC
CDR3aa: CASSLLTGRGNEQFF

d_gene: -
abundance: -
v_gene: TRBV5-6
j_gene: TRBJ1-1
CDR3nt: TGTGCCAGCAGCTTGGTGGGGCCGAGGAACACTGAAGCTTTCTTT
CDR3aa: CASSLVGPRNTEAFF

d_gene: TRBD1
abundance: few
v_gene: TRBV7-3
j_gene: TRBJ1-6
CDR3nt: TGTGCCAGCAGCTTAACCCCACAGGGGCGAGGGTCCTATAATTCACCCCTCCACTTT
CDR3aa: CASSLTPQGRGSYNSPLHF

d_gene: -
abundance: few
v_gene: TRBV7-2
j_gene: TRBJ2-1
CDR3nt: TGTGCCAGCAGCTTGGACCTAGGAACCTATGAGCAGTTCTTC
CDR3aa: CASSLDLGTYEQFF

d_gene: -
abundance: few
v_gene: TRBV29-1
j_gene: TRBJ2-2
CDR3nt: TGCAGCGCCGGCGACAGGCCGGACACCGGGGAGCTGTTTTTT
CDR3aa: CSAGDRPDTGELFF

d_gene: -
abundance: -
v_gene: TRBV5-1
j_gene: TRBJ2-1
CDR3nt: TGCGCCAGCAGCCTGGAGGTAGCAGCAAGCAATGAGCAGTTCTTC
CDR3aa: CASSLEVAASNEQFF

d_gene: -
abundance: few
v_gene: TRBV7-2
j_gene: TRBJ2-3
CDR3nt: TGTGCCAGCAGCTTAGAGGGGCGAGGGGTAGATACGCAGTATTTT
CDR3aa: CASSLEGRGVDTQYF

d_gene: TRBD2
abundance: few
v_gene: TRBV15
j_gene: TRBJ2-7
CDR3nt: TGTGCCACCAGCAGAGATTTGTCCAGCGGGGGCCTCTACGAGCAGTACTTC
CDR3aa: CATSRDLSSGGLYEQYF

d_gene: TRBD2
abundance: few
v_gene: TRBV5-4
j_gene: TRBJ2-1
CDR3nt: TGTGCCAGCAGCTTGTCAAGCGGGAGCCACAATGAGCAGTTCTTC
CDR3aa: CASSLSSGSHNEQFF

d_gene: -
abundance: many
v_gene: TRBV2
j_gene: TRBJ2-3
CDR3nt: TGTGCCAGCAGTCAGAGATCAAGCAGGGACGGAGATACGCAGTATTTT
CDR3aa: CASSQRSSRDGDTQYF

d_gene: -
abundance: many
v_gene: TRBV7-2
j_gene: TRBJ1-2
CDR3nt: TGTGCCAGCAGCCCGAGTGGGGATAATGGCTACACCTTC
CDR3aa: CASSPSGDNGYTF

d_gene: -
abundance: many
v_gene: TRBV18
j_gene: TRBJ2-1
CDR3nt: TGTGCCAGCTCACGGGGAAGCGGAGATGAGCAGTTCTTC
CDR3aa: CASSRGSGDEQFF

d_gene: TRBD1
abundance: many
v_gene: TRBV29-1
j_gene: TRBJ1-1
CDR3nt: TGCAGCTCTACTGGGACAGGGGTTAAGAGCACTGAAGCTTTCTTT
CDR3aa: CSSTGTGVKSTEAFF

d_gene: -
abundance: few
v_gene: TRBV30
j_gene: TRBJ1-2
CDR3nt: TGTGCCTGCTTCAAGGGCAATGGCTACACCTTC
CDR3aa: CACFKGNGYTF

d_gene: TRBD2
abundance: few
v_gene: TRBV4-2
j_gene: TRBJ2-1
CDR3nt: TGTGCCAGCAGCCAAGATGTGCGGGGGATAGAGCAGTTCTTC
CDR3aa: CASSQDVRGIEQFF

d_gene: -
abundance: few
v_gene: TRBV7-9
j_gene: TRBJ1-2
CDR3nt: TGTGCCAGCGTCGAGGCATCGGCGAACGCTAACTATGGCTACACCTTC
CDR3aa: CASVEASANANYGYTF

d_gene: TRBD2
abundance: few
v_gene: TRBV4-2
j_gene: TRBJ2-1
CDR3nt: TGTGCCAGCAGCAACCCTAGCGGGGGAACCCTTGATGAGCAGTTCTTC
CDR3aa: CASSNPSGGTLDEQFF

d_gene: -
abundance: -
v_gene: TRBV11-3
j_gene: TRBJ2-1
CDR3nt: TGTGCCAGCAGCACCCTCCTCCATCCCGGCAATGAGCAGTTCTTC
CDR3aa: CASSTLLHPGNEQFF

d_gene: -
abundance: many
v_gene: TRBV6-6
j_gene: TRBJ2-7
CDR3nt: TGTGCCAGCAGCCCACGGAACTACGAGCAGTACTTC
CDR3aa: CASSPRNYEQYF